A selection of T cell receptor beta chains follows, all from one sample in a study of shared clonotypes between healthy human individuals. Sequenced by immunoSEQ multiplex PCR; TCRdb stores in-frame clones only, minus some. Here the sample spans 760,000 or so clones, roughly 96% being singletons. Sequencing was performed on naive CD8+ T cells sorted from blood. The receptors come from a man aged 25-40 years in good health. CDR3s include the opening cysteine and the closing phenylalanine or tryptophan. Fields, in order: D gene, J gene, clone size, V gene, CDR3 DNA, CDR3 protein. The D gene is left open where the match is weak. Clone size is shown for a subset of rows, as once, few, many or a class of expanded clone.

.,TRBJ1-1,.,TRBV7-9,TGTGCCAGCAGTTATGGGCCGGGCACTGAAGCTTTCTTT,CASSYGPGTEAFF
TRBD1,TRBJ2-7,.,TRBV29-1,TGCAGCGTAGGACAGGGGGCTCCCCTCAGCTCCTACGAGCAGTACTTC,CSVGQGAPLSSYEQYF
TRBD2,TRBJ2-5,.,TRBV28,TGTGCCAGCAGTCCACTAGCGGGTCGAGACCAAGAGACCCAGTACTTC,CASSPLAGRDQETQYF
.,TRBJ2-3,.,TRBV18,TGTGCCAGCTCACCACCGCCACCTCACGATACGCAGTATTTT,CASSPPPPHDTQYF
.,TRBJ2-3,.,TRBV27,TGTGCCAGCAGCCTAATCTCCGAGAGAACAGATACGCAGTATTTT,CASSLISERTDTQYF
TRBD1,TRBJ1-2,.,TRBV7-9,TGTGCCAGCAGCTTAGGGGACAGGGTGGGCTACACCTTC,CASSLGDRVGYTF
.,TRBJ2-2,.,TRBV4-1,TGCGCCAGCAGCCAAGATCCGTATGGATCCGGGGAGCTGTTTTTT,CASSQDPYGSGELFF
TRBD2,TRBJ2-7,.,TRBV4-2,TGTGCCAGCAGCCCACCCGGACAGGTTTTGGGACTAGCGGGAGGTTCCTACGAGCAGTACTTC,CASSPPGQVLGLAGGSYEQYF
TRBD1,TRBJ1-1,.,TRBV4-1,TGCGCCAGCAGCGCCCGGGACAGGGTTACTGAAGCTTTCTTT,CASSARDRVTEAFF
.,TRBJ1-2,.,TRBV29-1,TGCAGCGTCCTCAGGGTTAGGGGCTCCAACTATGGCTACACCTTC,CSVLRVRGSNYGYTF
TRBD1,TRBJ2-7,.,TRBV7-8,TGTGCCAGCAGCTTAGAGGGGGCCCACTACGAGCAGTACTTC,CASSLEGAHYEQYF
TRBD1,TRBJ2-7,.,TRBV7-9,TGTGCCAGCAGCTCCGTAGACAGGGGGGTTGCCTACGAGCAGTACTTC,CASSSVDRGVAYEQYF
.,TRBJ1-2,.,TRBV7-9,TGTGCCAGCAGCTCCGGTAGGGCGGACAGTAACTATGGCTACACCTTC,CASSSGRADSNYGYTF
.,TRBJ1-4,once,TRBV14,TGTGCCAGCAGCCAGTGGACGACTGAAAAACTGTTTTTT,CASSQWTTEKLFF
TRBD2,TRBJ2-3,.,TRBV10-3,TGTGCCATCAGCCAAAGCGGGAGGAACACAGATACGCAGTATTTT,CAISQSGRNTDTQYF
TRBD1,TRBJ2-5,once,TRBV5-5,TGTGCCAGCAGCTCACCGGGACAGGGGGCAGAGACCCAGTACTTC,CASSSPGQGAETQYF
.,TRBJ2-5,.,TRBV2,TGTGCCAGCAGTGAAGCGGGAGAAGAGACCCAGTACTTC,CASSEAGEETQYF
.,TRBJ2-7,.,TRBV9,TGTGCCAGCAGCGTCGGGACATCATACGAGCAGTACTTC,CASSVGTSYEQYF
.,TRBJ2-5,.,TRBV29-1,TGCAGCGTTGAAGTTTCAGGGTTGGAAGAGACCCAGTACTTC,CSVEVSGLEETQYF
TRBD2,TRBJ2-4,.,TRBV2,TGTGCCAGCAGTGAAGCGACGGGGGGGACCAAAAACATTCAGTACTTC,CASSEATGGTKNIQYF
TRBD1,TRBJ2-7,.,TRBV4-3,TGCGCCAGCAGCCAAGATTGGGGGACAGTCCGAAAGCAGTACTTC,CASSQDWGTVRKQYF
.,TRBJ2-2,.,TRBV7-2,TGTGCCAGCAGCTCGGGACCAGGCCAAGGAACCGGGGAGCTGTTTTTT,CASSSGPGQGTGELFF
.,TRBJ2-7,.,TRBV23-1,TGCGCCAGCAGTCAATACTTACGGGATGTCGCAAAGACATCGTTAACCTACGAGCAGTACTTC,CASSQYLRDVAKTSLTYEQYF
.,TRBJ1-4,.,TRBV7-9,TGTGCCAGCAGTAGGACGGAAAAACTGTTTTTT,CASSRTEKLFF
TRBD2,TRBJ2-2,.,TRBV9,TGTGCCAGCAGCGTTTCCTTAGCGGGAGGGGACACCGGGGAGCTGTTTTTT,CASSVSLAGGDTGELFF
.,TRBJ1-1,.,TRBV7-9,TGTGCCAGCAGCTTACCAGACAGCGAGATTGAAGCTTTCTTT,CASSLPDSEIEAFF
TRBD2,TRBJ2-3,.,TRBV27,TGTGCCAGCAGTTTACAACTAGCGGGCACAGATACGCAGTATTTT,CASSLQLAGTDTQYF
TRBD1,TRBJ2-7,.,TRBV28,TGTGCCAGCGGGCCAGGGGGCATCGAGCAGTACTTC,CASGPGGIEQYF
.,TRBJ2-1,.,TRBV28,TGTGCCAGCAATACAGCAATCTACAATGAGCAGTTCTTC,CASNTAIYNEQFF